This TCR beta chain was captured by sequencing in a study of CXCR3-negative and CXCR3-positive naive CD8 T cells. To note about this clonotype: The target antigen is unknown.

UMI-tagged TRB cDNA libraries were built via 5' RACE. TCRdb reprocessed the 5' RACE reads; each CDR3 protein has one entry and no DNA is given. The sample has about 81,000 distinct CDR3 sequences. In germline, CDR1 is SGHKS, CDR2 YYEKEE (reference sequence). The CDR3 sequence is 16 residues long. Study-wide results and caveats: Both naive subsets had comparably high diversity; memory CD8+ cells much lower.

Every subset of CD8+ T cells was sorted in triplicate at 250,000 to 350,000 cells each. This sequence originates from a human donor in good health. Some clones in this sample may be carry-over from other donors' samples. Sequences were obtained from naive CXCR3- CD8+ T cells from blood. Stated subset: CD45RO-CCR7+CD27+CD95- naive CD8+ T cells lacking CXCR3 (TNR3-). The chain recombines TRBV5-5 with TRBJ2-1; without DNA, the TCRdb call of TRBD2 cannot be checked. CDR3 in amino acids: CASSLGGPGSYNEQFF. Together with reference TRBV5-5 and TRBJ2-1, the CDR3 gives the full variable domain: DAGVTQSPTHLIKTRGQQVTLRCSPISGHKSVSWYQQVLGQGPQFIFQYYEKEERGRGNFPDRFSARQFPNYSSELNVNALLLGDSALYLCASSLGGPGSYNEQFFGPGTRLTVL.